These 4 T cell receptor beta chains came from one sample sequenced in a study of regulatory T cells in long-lasting Graves disease. CDR3-region Arm-PCR and iRepertoire HTBI primers produced the TCR beta libraries. TCRdb itself ran the multiplex PCR reads through MiXCR, one entry per CDR3 protein. The table lists about 400,000 distinct CDR3 sequences, under 25% of them singletons. Time point here: persistent/refractory GD, antithyroid drugs over 5 years with positive TRAb. RNA from PBMCs was the source of the TCR library. Sequences were derived from peripheral blood mononuclear cells (PBMCs), sampled when the disease was refractory, from a patient treated with antithyroid drugs. These receptors were taken from a female donor with Graves disease.

This clonotype was counted many times. The rearrangement links TRBV16 to TRBJ1-1; D might be TRBD1 (5 bases). Trimming pared 0 bases from V and 7 bases from J, leaving 12 bases between. This CDR3 spans 14 amino acids. Germline CDR1 KGHSY, CDR2 FQNENV. In DNA form, the CDR3 reads TGTGCCAGCAGCCAATCGCCCCAGGGTCTTGAAGCTTTCTTT. It yields the protein CASSQSPQGLEAFF.

The chain employs TRBV9 and TRBJ2-2; TRBD1 agrees at 9 bases. Trimming at V came to 0 bases and at J to 0 bases, leaving 6 bases not matched to a gene. CDR3 length equals 18 residues. CDR1 is SGDLS and CDR2 is YYNGEE in the germline V gene. This CDR3 reads CASSVAGTGISNTGELFF. DNA of the CDR3: TGTGCCAGCAGCGTAGCCGGGACAGGGATATCGAACACCGGGGAGCTGTTTTTT.

This clonotype was seen ten or more times. The genes are TRBV24-1 and TRBJ2-5; 10 nucleotides line up with TRBD1. Germline V gene lookup returns CDR1 KGHDR and CDR2 SFDVKD. The V gene end was trimmed by 4 bases and the J gene end by 5 bases; junction bases not matched to a gene: 9. The CDR3 spans 16 residues. CDR3 in DNA: TGTGCCACCAGTGACCCCGGGACAGGGGTTTCGGAGACCCAGTACTTC. As protein: CATSDPGTGVSETQYF.

The CDR3 region has the DNA TGCAGTGCCCCCCGAGACAGGGGCGGCGAGCAGTACTTC. Translated: CSAPRDRGGEQYF. The chain is built from TRBV20-1 and TRBJ2-7, with 8 bases identical to TRBD1. Looked up from germline, CDR1 is DFQATT and CDR2 is SNEGSKA (reference sequence). The length of the CDR3 is 13 residues. Trimming cost V 6 bases and J 6 bases; bases outside gene matches: 10.